Shown below are 20 T cell receptor beta chains from a single sample sequenced in a study of shared clonotypes between healthy human individuals. The data were produced by immunoSEQ multiplex PCR, yet TCRdb's version contains in-frame clones alone and is incomplete. The table includes about 92,000 clones, over 40% detected once. Sequencing input: PBMCs. All receptors come from a woman in her forties in good health. Some clones in this sample may be carry-over from other donors' samples.

For this clone: Mismatch with germline at one junction end may stem from a read error. The chain is built from TRBV28 and TRBJ1-2; tentative D call: TRBD1 (6 bases). CDR1 MDHEN and CDR2 SYDVKM come from the germline V gene. The CDR3 has 15 residues. CDR3 loop: CASSWATGPYYAYTF. In nucleotides, the CDR3 is TGTGCCAGCAGTTGGGCCACAGGGCCTTATTATGCCTACACCTTC.

This clone is medium-sized in the sample. The chain couples TRBV28 to TRBJ2-5; D remains ambiguous. The germline V and J ends were trimmed by 4 bases and 4 bases, with 13 bases remaining between them. There are 14 residues in the CDR3. CDR1 and CDR2 from the germline V gene are MDHEN and SYDVKM. The CDR3 bases are TGTGCCAGCAGTTCCCGAGACGAAGGAGAGACCCAGTACTTC. Translation gives CASSSRDEGETQYF.

V usage is TRBV7-9 and J usage is TRBJ2-2; D is perhaps TRBD1 (5 bases). Looked up from germline, CDR1 is SEHNR and CDR2 is FQNEAQ (reference sequence). CDR3 size: 16 residues. The V end was cut by 1 base, the J end by 5 bases, with 14 bases between. CDR3 coding DNA: TGTGCCAGCAGCTTAGTTACAGGCCCGAGGACCGGGGAGCTGTTTTTT. Protein product: CASSLVTGPRTGELFF.

The rearrangement joins TRBV5-1 to TRBJ2-5, with TRBD2 as a possible D gene (6 bases). V was clipped by 5 bases and J by 2 bases, with 13 bases between them. The CDR3 is 14 residues long. Looked up from germline, CDR1 is SGHRS and CDR2 is YFSETQ. This CDR3 reads CASSWGSGQETQYF. CDR3 coding DNA: TGCGCCAGCAGTTGGGGTAGCGGACAAGAGACCCAGTACTTC.

Comments on this clone: At one boundary the junction diverges from the germline segment, which might be a read error. The V gene is TRBV7-8, the J gene TRBJ1-2, with a weak D call TRBD1 (5 bases). Germline CDR1 SGHVS, CDR2 FQNEAQ. The length of the CDR3 is 14 residues. CDR3 in DNA: TGTGCCACCAGCTATGACAGACGAGGGAATGGCTACACCTTC. It codes for CATSYDRRGNGYTF.

This clone was seen just once. A far larger clone differs by one base, so this is likely a read error. Other DNA sequences within the sample encode an identical CDR3. J is TRBJ1-5 and V is TRBV27, with D maybe TRBD1 (6 bases). The V end was cut by 5 bases, the J end by 3 bases, with 17 bases between. Germline loops: CDR1 MNHEY, CDR2 SMNVEV (reference sequence). The length of the CDR3 is 16 residues. The CDR3 region has the DNA TGTGCCAGCAGTGCCTTTAGCACAGGGTTCAATCAGCCCCAGCATTTT. Translation: CASSAFSTGFNQPQHF.

The genes are TRBV28 and TRBJ2-4; the match to TRBD2 covers 14 bases. This CDR3 is built from 16 residues. The germline CDR1 and CDR2 sequences are MDHEN and SYDVKM. J lost 7 bases, V lost 4 bases, and 6 bases had no gene match. The CDR3 spells CASSWTSGGRQNIQYF. The CDR3 region has the DNA TGTGCCAGCAGTTGGACTAGCGGGGGGCGCCAGAACATTCAGTACTTC.

The J gene is TRBJ2-5, the V gene TRBV30, with 12 bases identical to TRBD2. In germline, CDR1 is GTSNPN, CDR2 SVGIG (reference sequence). The CDR3 has 15 residues. J gave up 1 base and V 4 bases, and 4 bases lay outside the gene matches. The CDR3 sequence is CAWTSGRGGQETQYF. In DNA form, the CDR3 reads TGTGCCTGGACTAGCGGGAGGGGGGGCCAAGAGACCCAGTACTTC.

This chain joins TRBV6-5 and TRBJ2-1; maybe TRBD2 (5 bases). V lost 6 bases and J 4 bases, leaving 16 bases between the germline ends. The germline CDR1 and CDR2 sequences are MNHEY and SVGAGI. The CDR3 extends over 15 amino acids. Written as DNA, the CDR3 is TGTGCCAGCAGCCCCCGGGCGGGTGGTTACAATGAGCAGTTCTTC. The encoded protein is CASSPRAGGYNEQFF.

The sample holds a few counts of this clone. CDR3: CASSLRLDHYEQYF. The CDR3 region has the DNA TGTGCCAGCAGTTTACGGCTAGACCACTACGAGCAGTACTTC. The chain recombines TRBV27 with TRBJ2-5; no definite D call. The DNA end is more similar to TRBJ2-7, so the J call may be wrong. The CDR3 is 14 amino acids. The V gene's germline CDR1 is MNHEY and CDR2 SMNVEV (reference sequence).

This clone was counted a single time. A far more abundant clone sits one base away, making this likely a read error. This chain uses TRBV5-6 with TRBJ2-7; D possibly corresponds to TRBD2 (6 bases). CDR3 length: 13 residues. The germline V gene encodes CDR1 SGHDT and CDR2 YYEEEE. Trimming removed 1 base from V and 3 bases from J, with 8 bases in between. The CDR3 DNA reads TGTGCCAGCAGCTTGCAGGACTACTACGAGCAGTACTTC. Protein sequence: CASSLQDYYEQYF.

V is TRBV15 and J is TRBJ1-5; D unresolved. The CDR3 runs to 14 residues. Trimming cost V 0 bases and J 3 bases, with 6 bases left between them. The germline CDR1 and CDR2 sequences are LNHNV and YYDKDF (reference sequence). The CDR3 bases are TGTGCCACCAGCAGAGACGTGTACAATCAGCCCCAGCATTTT. Encoded protein: CATSRDVYNQPQHF.

This clone was seen a handful of times. This sequence joins TRBV9 and TRBJ2-6; 8 bases agree with TRBD1. The ends lost 0 bases at V and 0 bases at J; junction bases unmatched: 5. CDR1 is SGDLS and CDR2 is YYNGEE in the germline V gene. The CDR3 contains 18 residues. The CDR3 DNA is TGTGCCAGCAGCGTAGGACAGGGGCCCTTCTCTGGGGCCAACGTCCTGACTTTC. Its translation: CASSVGQGPFSGANVLTF.

The genes are TRBV5-4 and TRBJ1-2, with D possibly TRBD1 on 5 matching bases. Germline CDR1 and CDR2: SGHNT and YYREEE (reference sequence). The length of the CDR3 is 15 residues. The V end was cut by 1 base, the J end by 7 bases, with 17 bases between. In DNA, the CDR3 is TGTGCCAGCAGCTTGCCCGAGCGGGGCTTTGCTGGCTACACCTTC. This codes for CASSLPERGFAGYTF.

The rearrangement uses TRBV7-2 and TRBJ2-1; no clear D. Germline V CDR1 and CDR2: SGHTA, FQGNSA. V dropped 5 bases and J dropped 7 bases, with 9 bases sitting between them. This CDR3 comprises 12 residues. This CDR3 reads CASSHGGNEQFF. The CDR3 DNA sequence: TGTGCCAGCAGCCACGGTGGGAATGAGCAGTTCTTC.

The chain couples TRBV7-8 to TRBJ2-5, with 7 bases aligning to TRBD1. Germline assignment: CDR1 SGHVS and CDR2 FQNEAQ. The ends lost 5 bases at V and 2 bases at J; junction bases unmatched: 11. The CDR3 is 16 amino acids. The CDR3 reads CASSTTGVGPQETQYF. CDR3 DNA sequence: TGTGCCAGCAGCACCACAGGGGTGGGGCCTCAAGAGACCCAGTACTTC.

This chain uses TRBV5-7 with TRBJ2-5; TRBD2 matches at 8 bases. TRBV5-7 is an ORF for which the function is uncertain. V gave up 10 bases and J gave up 6 bases; unmatched junction bases: 8. The length of the CDR3 is 12 residues. This CDR3 reads CAGTGGLKTQYF. CDR3 nucleotide sequence: TGTGCCGGGACGGGGGGGTTGAAGACCCAGTACTTC.

This clone appeared many times. This chain links TRBV10-2 with TRBJ1-4; D is uncertain. V was shortened by 5 bases and J by 0 bases, with 7 bases between the two germline ends. This CDR3 is 14 amino acids long. Germline V gene sequence: CDR1 WSHSY, CDR2 SAAADI. CDR3 in DNA: TGCGCCAGCAGTTCAGCTGCAACTAATGAAAAACTGTTTTTT. Its translation is CASSSAATNEKLFF.

This clone was observed a handful of times. The chain couples TRBV29-1 to TRBJ1-4, with no clear D. CDR1 is SQVTM, CDR2 ANQGSEA, per germline. Trimming left V 2 bases short and J 2 bases short, with 15 bases between. The CDR3 is 16 amino acids. Here the CDR3 reads CSVESGHAGTNEKLFF. In DNA, the CDR3 is TGCAGCGTTGAATCAGGTCACGCCGGGACTAATGAAAAACTGTTTTTT.

V and J are TRBV28 and TRBJ2-7; 12 bases line up with TRBD2. Germline V lookup: CDR1 MDHEN, CDR2 SYDVKM. This CDR3 region has 15 residues. J gave up 5 bases and V 5 bases, and 7 bases lay outside the gene matches. The CDR3 here is CASSRLAGVSHEQYF. In DNA form, the CDR3 reads TGTGCCAGCAGTCGACTAGCGGGAGTGAGCCACGAGCAGTACTTC.